This T cell receptor (beta chain) derives from a study of T cell clusters in autoimmune cytopenias. Roughly 38,000 genome equivalents of blood DNA were amplified for TRB. Multiplex touch-down PCR amplified TRB using TRB-A and TRB-B pools in one tube. Reprocessing the multiplex PCR reads, TCRdb reports a single entry for every CDR3 protein and omits DNA. Recorded for this sample: roughly 6,000 distinct CDR3 sequences. This CDR3 contains 16 residues. In germline, CDR1 is KGHSH, CDR2 LQKENI. The same sample was also studied in work on T cell repertoires in aging, cancer and after chemotherapy. From that second work: Donor ages fell into six groups from 30 or younger up to 70 or older. In cancer patients, declining TCR diversity with age involved lost richness and lost evenness.

V and J are TRBV18 and TRBJ1-6. This receptor was obtained from a human donor in good health. Sequences were obtained from peripheral blood. CDR3 amino acids: CASSLTGSSYNSPLHF. The complete variable domain, with remaining parts taken from reference TRBV18 and TRBJ1-6, reads NAGVMQNPRHLVRRRGQEARLRCSPMKGHSHVYWYRQLPEEGLKFMVYLQKENIIDESGMPKERFSAEFPKEGPSILRIQQVVRGDSAAYFCASSLTGSSYNSPLHFGNGTRLTVT.